This T cell receptor (beta chain) was obtained from a study of T cells in Graves' hyperthyroidism and ophthalmopathy. Study as a whole: Peripheral blood collection took place at initial diagnosis, before any treatment. Overall study findings and caveats: Blood also held most thyroid clonotypes expanded beyond 0.001. Separation of ophthalmopathy from stable hyperthyroidism was achieved by a 13 V-J model.

RNA transcripts were the template for amplifying TCR beta CDR3 regions. Researchers ran a first-round RT-PCR on the TCR CDR3 using the HTBI primer set. MiXCR, applied by TCRdb to the multiplex PCR reads, yields one record per CDR3 protein. Among a few hundred thousand distinct CDR3 sequences listed, less than 20% were seen once. The CDR3 spans 16 residues. V was cut by 5 bases and J by 0 bases, with 14 bases left in between. Germline-derived CDR1 and CDR2 are SGHTA and FQGTGA. Stable Graves' hyperthyroidism denoted no ophthalmopathy progression over 18 months. The table lists this clonotype with a few counts. Antigen unknown.

The receptor was derived from a woman between 18 and 30 years old with Graves' hyperthyroidism. The sequenced sample was blood. The chain joins TRBV7-3 to TRBJ2-1; D call uncertain. The CDR3 sequence: CASSPLTESSYNEQFF. CDR3 nucleotides: TGTGCCAGCAGCCCATTAACGGAAAGCTCCTACAATGAGCAGTTCTTC.